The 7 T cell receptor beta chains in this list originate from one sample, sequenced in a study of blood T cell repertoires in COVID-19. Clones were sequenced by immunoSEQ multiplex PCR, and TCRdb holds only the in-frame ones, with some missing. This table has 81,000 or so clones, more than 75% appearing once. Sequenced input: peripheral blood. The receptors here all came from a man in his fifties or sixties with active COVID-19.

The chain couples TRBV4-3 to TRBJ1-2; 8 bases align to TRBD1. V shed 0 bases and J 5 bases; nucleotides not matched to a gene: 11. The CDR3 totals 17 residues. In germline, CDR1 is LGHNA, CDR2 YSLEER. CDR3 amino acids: CASSQDSAQGVGYGYTF. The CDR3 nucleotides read TGCGCCAGCAGCCAAGATAGTGCACAGGGGGTTGGGTATGGCTACACCTTC.

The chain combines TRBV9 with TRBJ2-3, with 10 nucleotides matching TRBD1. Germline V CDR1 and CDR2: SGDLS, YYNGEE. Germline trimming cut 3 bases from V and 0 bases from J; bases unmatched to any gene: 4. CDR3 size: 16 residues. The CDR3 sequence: CASSAWDRGSTDTQYF. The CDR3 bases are TGTGCCAGCAGCGCATGGGACAGGGGTAGCACAGATACGCAGTATTTT.

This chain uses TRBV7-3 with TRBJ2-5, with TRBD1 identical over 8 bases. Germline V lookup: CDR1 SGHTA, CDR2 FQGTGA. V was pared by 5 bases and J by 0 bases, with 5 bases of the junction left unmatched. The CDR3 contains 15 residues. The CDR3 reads CASSRQGRYQETQYF. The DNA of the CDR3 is TGTGCCAGCAGCCGACAGGGGCGGTACCAAGAGACCCAGTACTTC.

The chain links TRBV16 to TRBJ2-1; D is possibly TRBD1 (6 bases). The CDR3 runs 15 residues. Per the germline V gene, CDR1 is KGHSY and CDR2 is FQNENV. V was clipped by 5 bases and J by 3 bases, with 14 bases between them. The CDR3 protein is CASSSGQGYYNEQFF. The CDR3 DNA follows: TGTGCCAGCAGCTCTGGGCAGGGGTACTACAATGAGCAGTTCTTC. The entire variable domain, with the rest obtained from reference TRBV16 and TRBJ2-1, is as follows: GEEVAQTPKHLVRGEGQKAKLYCAPIKGHSYVFWYQQVLKNEFKFLISFQNENVFDETGMPKERFSAKCLPNSPCSLEIQATKLEDSAVYFCASSSGQGYYNEQFFGPGTRLTVL.

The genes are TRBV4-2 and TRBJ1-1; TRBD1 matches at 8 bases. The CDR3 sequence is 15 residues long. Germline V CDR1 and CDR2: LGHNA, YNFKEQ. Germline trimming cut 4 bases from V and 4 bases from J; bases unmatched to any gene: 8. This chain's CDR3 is CASSPGQGGRTEAFF. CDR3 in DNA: TGTGCCAGCAGCCCAGGACAGGGAGGCCGCACTGAAGCTTTCTTT.

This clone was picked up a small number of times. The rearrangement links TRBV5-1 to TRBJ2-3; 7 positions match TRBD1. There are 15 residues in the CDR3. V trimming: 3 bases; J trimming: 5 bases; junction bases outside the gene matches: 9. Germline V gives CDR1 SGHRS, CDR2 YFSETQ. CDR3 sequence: CASSSMTTGQDTQYF. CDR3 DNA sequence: TGCGCCAGCAGCTCCATGACGACAGGGCAAGATACGCAGTATTTT. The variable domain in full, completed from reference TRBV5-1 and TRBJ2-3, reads KAGVTQTPRYLIKTRGQQVTLSCSPISGHRSVSWYQQTPGQGLQFLFEYFSETQRNKGNFPGRFSGRQFSNSRSEMNVSTLELGDSALYLCASSSMTTGQDTQYFGPGTRLTVL.

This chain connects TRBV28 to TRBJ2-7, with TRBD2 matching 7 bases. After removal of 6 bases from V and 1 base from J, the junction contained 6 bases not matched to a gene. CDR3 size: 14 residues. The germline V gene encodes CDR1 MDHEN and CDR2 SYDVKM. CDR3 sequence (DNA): TGTGCCAGCAGGGGCCTAGCGGTGTCCTACGAGCAGTACTTC. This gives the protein CASRGLAVSYEQYF.